The 23 T cell receptor beta chains below come from one sample, sequenced in a study of blood T cell repertoires in COVID-19. Method: immunoSEQ multiplex PCR; TCRdb's copy keeps in-frame clones and lacks some. The sample holds about 200,000 clones, roughly 84% seen once. Sequences were obtained from peripheral blood. Receptors were obtained from a man aged 40-49 years with active or convalescent COVID-19.

The chain combines TRBV19 with TRBJ1-5; 11 bases map to TRBD1. Germline CDR1 is LNHDA and CDR2 is SQIVND (reference sequence). Trimming removed 4 bases from V and 1 base from J; junction bases left unmatched: 0. CDR3 length: 15 amino acids. The CDR3 nucleotides read TGTGCCAGTAGTAGGGACAGGGGGAGCAATCAGCCCCAGCATTTT. It yields the protein CASSRDRGSNQPQHF.

V gene TRBV28 combines with J gene TRBJ1-3; a weak D match, TRBD1 (5 bases). The V end was cut by 5 bases, the J end by 2 bases, with 19 bases between. Germline CDR1 reads MDHEN; CDR2 reads SYDVKM. CDR3 length equals 17 residues. In nucleotides, the CDR3 is TGTGCCAGCAGTCCGGCGGGAGGGGAGGTAGCTGGAAACACCATATATTTT. Translating it yields CASSPAGGEVAGNTIYF. The full variable domain, in which reference TRBV28 and TRBJ1-3 provide the parts outside the CDR3, is DVKVTQSSRYLVKRTGEKVFLECVQDMDHENMFWYRQDPGLGLRLIYFSYDVKMKEKGDIPEGYSVSREKKERFSLILESASTNQTSMYLCASSPAGGEVAGNTIYFGEGSWLTVV.

This clone turned up a few times. The chain combines TRBV27 with TRBJ2-1; 12 nucleotides align to TRBD2. This CDR3 is built from 16 residues. J gave up 7 bases and V 4 bases, and 8 bases lay outside the gene matches. Germline V lookup: CDR1 MNHEY, CDR2 SMNVEV (reference sequence). The CDR3 loop is CASSSLTSGSGNEQFF. CDR3 in DNA: TGTGCCAGCAGTTCTCTGACTAGCGGGAGTGGGAATGAGCAGTTCTTC.

The chain links TRBV5-6 to TRBJ1-5; 7 bases line up with TRBD1. From germline, CDR1 is SGHDT and CDR2 YYEEEE. The junction had 7 bases not matched to a gene; V was cut back by 0 bases and J by 16 bases. CDR3 length equals 12 residues. CDR3 nucleotide sequence: TGTGCCAGCAGCTTGGGACAGGGCGGAGAACATTTT. Its translation is CASSLGQGGEHF.

The CDR3 DNA reads TGCGCCAGCAGTGTAGGAGACTCCTACGAGCAGTACTTC. Encoded protein: CASSVGDSYEQYF. The rearrangement uses TRBV10-2 and TRBJ2-7; D not resolved. Germline assignment: CDR1 WSHSY and CDR2 SAAADI. With 4 bases removed from V and 0 bases from J, the gap between germline ends came to 7 bases. This CDR3 is built from 13 residues.

The CDR3 nucleotides are TGTGCCAGCAGCTTCGGCCCCGGGGGGGGTCGGTTCGGCACTGAAGCTTTCTTT. Its translation is CASSFGPGGGRFGTEAFF. The V call is TRBV7-9, the J call TRBJ1-1; D is possibly TRBD1 (5 bases). V was clipped by 3 bases and J by 4 bases, with 24 bases between them. CDR1 is SEHNR and CDR2 is FQNEAQ in the germline V gene (reference sequence). The length of the CDR3 is 18 residues.

The chain carries TRBV4-1 and TRBJ2-7; D may be TRBD2 (6 bases). The ends were cut back, 0 bases at V and 2 bases at J, with 11 bases in the middle. The CDR3 is 15 residues long. Germline V gene data show CDR1 as MGHRA and CDR2 as YSYEKL. This CDR3 is CASSQDVRETYEQYF. Here the CDR3 DNA reads TGCGCCAGCAGCCAAGATGTGCGGGAAACCTACGAGCAGTACTTC.

Only a few counts were recorded for this clone. This chain uses TRBV7-2 with TRBJ1-1; D possibly corresponds to TRBD1 (5 bases). The CDR3 totals 14 residues. Germline CDR1 is SGHTA and CDR2 is FQGNSA. Deletions cut 5 bases from V and 5 bases from J, with 15 bases between. CDR3 region: CASSQNAGGTEAFF. The CDR3 region has the DNA TGTGCCAGCAGCCAGAACGCGGGGGGGACTGAAGCTTTCTTT.

V is TRBV10-3 and J is TRBJ2-7; 8 positions agree with TRBD1. Germline V CDR1 and CDR2: ENHRY, SYGVKD. CDR3 length: 13 amino acids. J gave up 2 bases and V 4 bases, and 1 base lay outside the gene matches. CDR3 loop: CAISGQGTYEQYF. The CDR3 coding sequence is TGTGCCATCAGTGGACAGGGGACCTACGAGCAGTACTTC.

The rearrangement joins TRBV30 to TRBJ1-5; perhaps TRBD1 as D (5 bases). Germline assignment: CDR1 GTSNPN and CDR2 SVGIG (reference sequence). The ends were cut back, 1 base at V and 1 base at J, with 11 bases in the middle. The CDR3 is 15 residues long. This chain's CDR3 is CAWSAGPLSNQPQHF. CDR3 DNA sequence: TGTGCCTGGAGTGCAGGGCCGTTAAGCAATCAGCCCCAGCATTTT. Using reference TRBV30 and TRBJ1-5 for the parts outside the CDR3, the full variable domain is SQTIHQWPATLVQPVGSPLSLECTVEGTSNPNLYWYRQAAGRGLQLLFYSVGIGQISSEVPQNLSASRPQDRQFILSSKKLLLSDSGFYLCAWSAGPLSNQPQHFGDGTRLSIL.

The chain carries TRBV10-2 and TRBJ2-3; 7 bases fit TRBD2. Germline V gene data show CDR1 as WSHSY and CDR2 as SAAADI. CDR3 size: 15 residues. Losses at the gene ends were 2 bases for V and 6 bases for J; bases not matched to a gene: 8. The CDR3 spells CASSERVLGGDTQYF. The CDR3 coding sequence is TGCGCCAGCAGTGAGCGGGTCCTGGGGGGGGATACGCAGTATTTT.

The chain uses TRBV6-5 and TRBJ2-1; D ambiguous. V lost 5 bases, J lost 5 bases, and 7 bases lay in between. CDR1 and CDR2 (germline): MNHEY, SVGAGI. This CDR3 is built from 12 residues. CDR3 protein: CASSPGDNEQFF. The CDR3 nucleotides are TGTGCCAGCAGTCCCGGAGACAATGAGCAGTTCTTC.

The chain links TRBV27 to TRBJ1-2; D is possibly TRBD1 (5 bases). The length of the CDR3 is 15 residues. Per germline, CDR1 MNHEY and CDR2 SMNVEV (reference sequence). Trimming removed 6 bases at V and 4 bases at J, with 18 bases between. This chain's CDR3 is CASRGRQGRGYGYTF. In DNA form, the CDR3 reads TGTGCCAGCAGGGGTAGGCAGGGTAGGGGCTATGGCTACACCTTC.

V usage is TRBV4-1 and J usage is TRBJ1-6; TRBD1 is a possible D gene (5 bases). In germline, CDR1 is MGHRA, CDR2 YSYEKL. Trimming left V 0 bases short and J 1 base short, with 16 bases between. CDR3 size: 19 residues. CDR3 loop: CASSQDGQGILSYNSPLHF. Written as DNA, the CDR3 is TGCGCCAGCAGCCAAGACGGGCAGGGAATACTATCCTATAATTCACCCCTCCACTTT.

The V gene is TRBV11-2, the J gene TRBJ2-7, with D perhaps matching TRBD2 (7 bases). The germline CDR1 and CDR2 sequences are SGHAT and FQNNGV. V lost 1 base and J lost 5, with 12 bases in between. This CDR3 spans 14 amino acids. The CDR3 sequence: CASSLGGGEDEQYF. The CDR3 DNA follows: TGTGCCAGCAGCTTAGGGGGGGGCGAAGACGAGCAGTACTTC.

V is TRBV4-2 and J is TRBJ1-1; 10 positions agree with TRBD1. Germline V gene sequence: CDR1 LGHNA, CDR2 YNFKEQ. CDR3 length: 14 residues. The V segment lost 4 bases and the J segment 4 bases; nucleotides outside the gene matches: 3. CDR3 sequence reads: CASSLTGGSTEAFF. CDR3 bases: TGTGCCAGCAGCCTGACAGGGGGCAGCACTGAAGCTTTCTTT.

J is TRBJ1-2 and V is TRBV6-5; the match to TRBD1 covers 9 bases. V shed 2 bases, J shed 8 bases, and the junction held 9 bases outside the gene matches. The CDR3 length is 15 residues. Germline CDR1 reads MNHEY; CDR2 reads SVGAGI. The CDR3 loop reads CASSYPGQGLGGYTF. The CDR3 DNA is TGTGCCAGCAGTTACCCGGGACAGGGCCTTGGCGGCTACACCTTC.

This clone showed up just once. The chain uses TRBV7-7 and TRBJ2-2; 8 nucleotides match TRBD1. Germline V CDR1 and CDR2: SSHAT, FNYEAQ (reference sequence). V trimming: 2 bases; J trimming: 1 base; junction bases outside the gene matches: 6. CDR3 size: 17 residues. The chain's CDR3 is CASSLLTGEGNTGELFF. The CDR3 DNA sequence: TGTGCCAGCAGCTTACTGACAGGGGAAGGGAACACCGGGGAGCTGTTTTTT.

This chain connects TRBV5-1 to TRBJ2-3, with 8 bases lining up with TRBD2. In germline, CDR1 is SGHRS, CDR2 YFSETQ. This CDR3 has 18 residues. V was pared by 1 base and J by 4 bases, with 14 bases of the junction left unmatched. CDR3 sequence (DNA): TGCGCCAGCAGCTTGATCGGGAGGGCCGGGAGTTCACCAGATACGCAGTATTTT. Translating gives CASSLIGRAGSSPDTQYF.

The V and J genes are TRBV6-5 and TRBJ1-2, with TRBD1 matching over 7 bases. The trim removed 4 bases at V and 4 bases at J, leaving 12 bases unmatched. CDR1 and CDR2 from the germline V gene are MNHEY and SVGAGI. The CDR3 spans 16 residues. This CDR3 is CASSSGLEGAVYGYTF. The CDR3 bases are TGTGCCAGCAGTTCCGGGTTAGAGGGGGCGGTCTATGGCTACACCTTC.

The chain is built from TRBV29-1 and TRBJ1-4; no firm D call. Trimming took off 4 bases at V and 2 bases at J, with 8 bases between the two ends. Germline V gene lookup returns CDR1 SQVTM and CDR2 ANQGSEA. The CDR3 loop spans 13 amino acids. CDR3 sequence reads: CSVGGATNEKLFF. CDR3 nucleotide sequence: TGCAGCGTTGGCGGTGCGACTAATGAAAAACTGTTTTTT.

J is TRBJ1-6 and V is TRBV30; 8 nucleotides agree with TRBD1. J was trimmed by 0 bases and V by 3 bases; bases with no gene match: 7. CDR1 is GTSNPN, CDR2 SVGIG, per germline (reference sequence). This CDR3 has 17 residues. CDR3 sequence: CAWRAGGGSSYNSPLHF. CDR3 DNA sequence: TGTGCCTGGAGGGCAGGGGGCGGGAGCTCCTATAATTCACCCCTCCACTTT.

The CDR3 is CASSLSTGGETQYF. DNA for the CDR3: TGTGCCAGCAGTTTATCTACAGGGGGGGAGACCCAGTACTTC. The gene calls are TRBV28 and TRBJ2-5; 8 nucleotides align to TRBD1. Germline V gene lookup returns CDR1 MDHEN and CDR2 SYDVKM. CDR3 length: 14 amino acids. V was clipped by 1 base and J by 5 bases; unmatched bases: 3.